What follows describes a single T cell receptor (beta chain). The antigen is undetermined. Expressed TCRB transcripts were sequenced, since all the RNA that had been isolated was reverse transcribed. Generated by immunoSEQ multiplex PCR, the TCRdb table keeps only in-frame clones and is missing some. The repertoire has around 200,000 clones, about 13% of them found once; the top ten carry 0.6% to 0.8%. This record comes from a study of beta chain features in type 1 diabetes. General study points: In comparison with healthy donors, patients had naive, central memory and Treg TCRB repertoires that appeared more similar. Type 1 diabetes patients had moderately but significantly shorter TCRB CDR3s in all four CD4+ subsets.

The CDR3 extends over 15 amino acids. Germline CDR1 reads MDHEN; CDR2 reads SYDVKM. Trimming shortened V by 5 bases and J by 4 bases, and 17 bases separated the two germline ends. This chain links TRBV28 with TRBJ2-5, with D possibly TRBD2 on 6 matching bases. This receptor was identified in a woman between 18 and 30 years old in good health. Sequencing was carried out using central memory CD4+ T cells from blood. Here the CDR3 reads CASSLAGRPRETQYF. CDR3 DNA sequence: TGTGCCAGCAGTCTTGCGGGACGGCCAAGAGAGACCCAGTACTTC.